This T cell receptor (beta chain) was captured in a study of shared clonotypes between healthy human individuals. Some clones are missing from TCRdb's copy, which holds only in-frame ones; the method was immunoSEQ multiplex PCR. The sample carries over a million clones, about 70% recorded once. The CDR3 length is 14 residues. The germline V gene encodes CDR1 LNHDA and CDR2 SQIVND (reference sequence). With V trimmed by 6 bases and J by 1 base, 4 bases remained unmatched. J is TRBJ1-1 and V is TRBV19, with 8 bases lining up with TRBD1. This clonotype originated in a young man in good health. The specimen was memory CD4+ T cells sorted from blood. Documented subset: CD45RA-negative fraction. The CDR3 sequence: CASRTGQGNTEAFF. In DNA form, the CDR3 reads TGTGCCAGTAGAACTGGACAGGGGAACACTGAAGCTTTCTTT. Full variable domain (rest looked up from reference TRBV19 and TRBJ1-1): DGGITQSPKYLFRKEGQNVTLSCEQNLNHDAMYWYRQDPGQGLRLIYYSQIVNDFQKGDIAEGYSVSREKKESFPLTVTSAQKNPTAFYLCASRTGQGNTEAFFGQGTRLTVV.